In its sample, the clone carrying this TCR beta chain was seen many times. The antigen is undetermined. The data were taken from a study of OX40 agonist ivuxolimab in advanced cancers. Study-level information: Ivuxolimab, which is an agonistic anti-OX40 (CD134) antibody, was administered to the patients. Overall study results and limits: Both blood CD4+ and CD8+ T cells showed clonal growth by week 6 at 0.1 to 3.0 mg/kg.

Using immunoSEQ multiplex PCR, the repertoire was profiled, and TCRdb retains in-frame clones only, with some absent. This sample has over 70,000 clones; around nine tenths occur once, and the top ten carry about 1.5%. The CDR3 runs 15 residues. The V end lost 0 bases, the J end lost 4 bases, and 12 bases lay between the germline ends. Germline CDR1 LNHDA, CDR2 SQIVND (reference sequence). The material sequenced was CD4+ or CD8+ T cells sorted from blood, taken in a trial of the OX40 agonist ivuxolimab. This chain joins TRBV19 and TRBJ2-5; tentative D call: TRBD1 (6 bases). The sequence was collected from an adult with an advanced solid tumor such as melanoma, head and neck, liver or kidney cancer. The CDR3 DNA reads as TGTGCCAGTAGTATAGACGGACAGCAGAGAGAGACCCAGTACTTC. Its translation is CASSIDGQQRETQYF.